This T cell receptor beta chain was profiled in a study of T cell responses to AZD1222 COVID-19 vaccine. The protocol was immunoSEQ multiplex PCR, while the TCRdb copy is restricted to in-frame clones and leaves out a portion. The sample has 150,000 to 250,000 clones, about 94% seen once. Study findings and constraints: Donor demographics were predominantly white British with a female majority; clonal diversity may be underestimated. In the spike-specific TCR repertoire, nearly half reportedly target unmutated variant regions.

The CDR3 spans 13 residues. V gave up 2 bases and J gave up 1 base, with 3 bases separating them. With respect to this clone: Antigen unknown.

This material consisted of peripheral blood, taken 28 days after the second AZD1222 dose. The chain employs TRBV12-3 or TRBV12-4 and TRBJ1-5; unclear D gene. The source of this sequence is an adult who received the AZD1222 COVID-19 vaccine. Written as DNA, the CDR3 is TGTGCCAGCAGTTTATCGAGCAATCAGCCCCAGCATTTT. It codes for CASSLSSNQPQHF.